These 31 T cell receptor beta chains were sequenced from one sample in a study of cytomegalovirus exposure and HLA in healthy donors. Primers included in the PCR were 60 Vbeta and 13 Jbeta primers. Here immunoSEQ multiplex PCR was the method, and the copy in TCRdb shows in-frame clones only, minus some. Altogether 60,000 to 75,000 clones are present, approximately 80% being singletons, with the ten largest covering roughly 7.8%. The specimen sequenced was PBMCs. These TCRs come from a man aged 18-30 years in good health and CMV-seropositive.

The chain couples TRBV30 to TRBJ2-7; TRBD1 matches at 8 bases. The germline V gene encodes CDR1 GTSNPN and CDR2 SVGIG (reference sequence). V shed 2 bases, J shed 3 bases, and the junction held 6 bases outside the gene matches. This CDR3 comprises 14 residues. CDR3 nucleotides: TGTGCCTGGAGTTTAGGGGACAGGATCTACGAGCAGTACTTC. Translated, it gives CAWSLGDRIYEQYF.

The DNA of the CDR3 is TGTGCCAGCAGCGGTGAAGTAGGCAATCAGCCCCAGCATTTT. Its translation is CASSGEVGNQPQHF. The chain couples TRBV25-1 to TRBJ1-5; no clear D gene. Trimming took off 6 bases at V and 2 bases at J, with 11 bases between the two ends. CDR1 is MGHDK and CDR2 is SYGVNS in the germline V gene. The CDR3 is 14 amino acids.

The gene calls are TRBV19 and TRBJ2-5; D is unresolved. The CDR3 spans 13 residues. V was pared by 5 bases and J by 2 bases, with 9 bases between. Germline V gene lookup returns CDR1 LNHDA and CDR2 SQIVND (reference sequence). CDR3 in amino acids: CASSRAQQETQYF. DNA of the CDR3: TGTGCCAGTAGTCGAGCACAGCAAGAGACCCAGTACTTC.

The table lists this clone with a few counts. The J gene is TRBJ1-4, the V gene TRBV6-5, with 7 nucleotides matching TRBD1. V shed 4 bases, J shed 4 bases, and the junction held 6 bases outside the gene matches. Germline lookup yields CDR1 MNHEY and CDR2 SVGAGI. This CDR3 is built from 15 residues. In DNA form, the CDR3 reads TGTGCCAGCAGTTCGACCGGGACAGATAATGAAAAACTGTTTTTT. This gives the protein CASSSTGTDNEKLFF.

The V gene is TRBV6-4, the J gene TRBJ1-2; 9 nucleotides align to TRBD1. The germline gives CDR1 MRHNA, CDR2 SNTAGT. The junction had 8 bases not matched to a gene; V was cut back by 5 bases and J by 4 bases. The CDR3 runs 15 residues. In DNA form, the CDR3 reads TGTGCCAGCAGTCGGACGGGACAGGGATCCTATGGCTACACCTTC. Translating it yields CASSRTGQGSYGYTF.

The chain links TRBV6-1 to TRBJ1-2; D is perhaps TRBD1 (6 bases). Trimming shortened V by 2 bases and J by 1 base, and 14 bases separated the two germline ends. This CDR3 region has 16 residues. The germline V gene has CDR1 MNHNS and CDR2 SASEGT. CDR3 in amino acids: CASSEINGDINYGYTF. CDR3 nucleotides: TGTGCCAGCAGTGAAATTAATGGGGACATTAACTATGGCTACACCTTC.

The chain combines TRBV19 with TRBJ2-5; 9 bases map to TRBD1. V dropped 3 bases and J dropped 2; count of bases not matched to a gene: 4. In germline, CDR1 is LNHDA, CDR2 SQIVND (reference sequence). The CDR3 covers 15 residues. CDR3: CASSMWTGEQETQYF. In DNA, the CDR3 is TGTGCCAGTAGTATGTGGACAGGGGAACAAGAGACCCAGTACTTC.

This chain links TRBV2 with TRBJ2-1; 11 bases fit TRBD2. J was trimmed by 5 bases and V by 5 bases; bases with no gene match: 11. Per germline, CDR1 SNHLY and CDR2 FYNNEI. This CDR3 comprises 17 residues. The CDR3 reads CASSLGSRLAGNNEQFF. CDR3 DNA sequence: TGTGCCAGCAGTCTGGGCAGCCGACTAGCGGGAAACAATGAGCAGTTCTTC.

This sequence joins TRBV6-5 and TRBJ2-7; D is ambiguous. V lost 7 bases and J lost 0, with 10 bases in between. From germline, CDR1 is MNHEY and CDR2 SVGAGI. The CDR3 extends over 13 amino acids. DNA for the CDR3: TGTGCCAGCACCGGGTCGAGCTCCTACGAGCAGTACTTC. Its translation is CASTGSSSYEQYF.

The chain is built from TRBV6-4 and TRBJ2-2; no clear D gene. CDR1 and CDR2 from the germline V gene are MRHNA and SNTAGT. V was pared by 8 bases and J by 4 bases, with 14 bases between. This CDR3 has 14 amino acids. Here the CDR3 reads CASSVDTTTGELFF. As DNA, the CDR3 is TGTGCCAGCTCTGTAGACACCACCACCGGGGAGCTGTTTTTT.

This clone was seen only a few times. This rearrangement joins TRBV11-3 to TRBJ2-1; the match to TRBD1 covers 8 bases. Germline-derived CDR1 and CDR2 are SGHNT and YENEEA. The CDR3 runs to 15 residues. V trimming: 1 base; J trimming: 3 bases; junction bases outside the gene matches: 2. The CDR3 bases are TGTGCCAGCAGCTTAGTAGGACAGGGCTACAATGAGCAGTTCTTC. Amino acid sequence: CASSLVGQGYNEQFF.

This clone was seen only once. The chain carries TRBV5-1 and TRBJ1-2, with TRBD1 matching 8 bases. The CDR3 is made up of 13 amino acids. V dropped 4 bases and J dropped 9; count of bases not matched to a gene: 8. Germline assignment: CDR1 SGHRS and CDR2 YFSETQ. The CDR3 DNA sequence: TGCGCCAGCAGCAGGACAGGGCTTGATCGCTACACCTTC. Translating gives CASSRTGLDRYTF.

V gene TRBV6-5 combines with J gene TRBJ2-3; 14 bases agree with TRBD2. Germline loops: CDR1 MNHEY, CDR2 SVGAGI. CDR3 length equals 15 residues. J was trimmed by 5 bases and V by 6 bases; bases with no gene match: 4. CDR3 in amino acids: CASSRTSGGLDTQYF. The DNA of the CDR3 is TGTGCCAGCAGCCGGACTAGCGGGGGGTTAGATACGCAGTATTTT.

The V gene is TRBV25-1, the J gene TRBJ1-2, with a tentative D call TRBD1 (5 bases). Trimming pared 6 bases from V and 6 bases from J, leaving 14 bases between. The CDR3 totals 13 residues. Looked up from germline, CDR1 is MGHDK and CDR2 is SYGVNS. As DNA, the CDR3 is TGTGCCAGCAGCCTGGGACGGGGGGATGGCTACACCTTC. Translating gives CASSLGRGDGYTF.

This clone was counted between two and nine times. This sequence joins TRBV25-1 and TRBJ1-1; the match to TRBD1 covers 8 bases. Germline lookup yields CDR1 MGHDK and CDR2 SYGVNS. The CDR3 consists of 12 residues. V shed 8 bases, J shed 11 bases, and the junction held 10 bases outside the gene matches. CDR3 region: CASSGAGGYAFF. CDR3 nucleotides: TGTGCCAGCTCGGGGGCAGGGGGCTACGCTTTCTTT.

This clone was counted only a few times. The genes are TRBV10-2 and TRBJ2-3; possible D gene TRBD2, 5 bases. The CDR3 consists of 12 residues. Germline lookup yields CDR1 WSHSY and CDR2 SAAADI. V dropped 0 bases and J dropped 11 bases, with 9 bases sitting between them. The chain's CDR3 is CASSESGVGQYF. CDR3 nucleotides: TGCGCCAGCAGTGAGTCCGGGGTCGGGCAGTATTTT.

This clone was seen a few times. The gene calls are TRBV5-1 and TRBJ2-7; 8 bases match TRBD2. The length of the CDR3 is 15 residues. Per germline, CDR1 SGHRS and CDR2 YFSETQ. Germline trimming cut 0 bases from V and 3 bases from J; bases unmatched to any gene: 5. The CDR3: CASSLVSSGFYEQYF. The CDR3 DNA sequence: TGCGCCAGCAGCTTGGTGTCTAGCGGGTTCTACGAGCAGTACTTC. Supplemented by reference TRBV5-1 and TRBJ2-7, the full variable domain reads KAGVTQTPRYLIKTRGQQVTLSCSPISGHRSVSWYQQTPGQGLQFLFEYFSETQRNKGNFPGRFSGRQFSNSRSEMNVSTLELGDSALYLCASSLVSSGFYEQYFGPGTRLTVT.

This chain links TRBV6-5 with TRBJ2-5; D perhaps matches TRBD2 (7 bases). Germline-derived CDR1 and CDR2 are MNHEY and SVGAGI. There are 15 residues in the CDR3. V dropped 6 bases and J dropped 1 base, with 15 bases sitting between them. The CDR3 region has the DNA TGTGCCAGCAGGGGGGGGCGGGGGCTCCAAGAGACCCAGTACTTC. It translates to CASRGGRGLQETQYF.

The chain couples TRBV25-1 to TRBJ1-1; perhaps TRBD1 as D (6 bases). The V and J ends lost 4 bases and 6 bases respectively, with 15 bases between them. The CDR3 is 14 amino acids. Germline CDR1 and CDR2: MGHDK and SYGVNS. CDR3 in DNA: TGTGCCAGCAGTGGCTTGGGGGGGGCGTCTGAAGCTTTCTTT. It encodes CASSGLGGASEAFF.

The rearrangement joins TRBV6-5 to TRBJ2-2; D possibly corresponds to TRBD1 (6 bases). Per germline, CDR1 MNHEY and CDR2 SVGAGI. The CDR3 totals 14 residues. V lost 0 bases and J lost 9, with 11 bases in between. CDR3 nucleotide sequence: TGTGCCAGCAGTTACTCCCAGGGGATACGGGAGCTGTTTTTT. Residues: CASSYSQGIRELFF.

The chain uses TRBV5-1 and TRBJ2-1, with TRBD2 as a possible D gene (6 bases). Germline CDR1 reads SGHRS; CDR2 reads YFSETQ. Trimming removed 2 bases from V and 0 bases from J, with 12 bases in between. The CDR3 runs 16 residues. Written as DNA, the CDR3 is TGCGCCAGCAGCTTTGGGGGGTCCTTCTCCTACAATGAGCAGTTCTTC. This translates into CASSFGGSFSYNEQFF.

This clone has just a few counts. The chain couples TRBV25-1 to TRBJ2-2; 8 nucleotides agree with TRBD2. Germline V CDR1 and CDR2: MGHDK, SYGVNS. The CDR3 length is 16 residues. The junction had 6 bases not matched to a gene; V was cut back by 4 bases and J by 2 bases. As DNA, the CDR3 is TGTGCCAGCAGTGCCCCGACTAGCGAAAACACCGGGGAGCTGTTTTTT. Translating it yields CASSAPTSENTGELFF.

This chain connects TRBV4-1 to TRBJ2-7; 9 bases are a match to TRBD1. The CDR3 extends over 16 amino acids. From germline, CDR1 is MGHRA and CDR2 YSYEKL. Trimming cost V 1 base and J 7 bases; bases outside gene matches: 11. The CDR3 sequence is CASSQGWTGVHEEQYF. Written as DNA, the CDR3 is TGCGCCAGCAGCCAAGGTTGGACAGGGGTGCATGAAGAGCAGTACTTC.

This chain joins TRBV19 and TRBJ2-7; 7 bases agree with TRBD1. V lost 2 bases to trimming and J lost 2 bases; unmatched junction nucleotides: 3. Germline values: CDR1 LNHDA, CDR2 SQIVND (reference sequence). The CDR3 length is 14 residues. CDR3 sequence reads: CASSITGATYEQYF. CDR3 coding DNA: TGTGCCAGTAGTATAACAGGGGCTACCTACGAGCAGTACTTC. The complete variable domain, with remaining parts taken from reference TRBV19 and TRBJ2-7, reads DGGITQSPKYLFRKEGQNVTLSCEQNLNHDAMYWYRQDPGQGLRLIYYSQIVNDFQKGDIAEGYSVSREKKESFPLTVTSAQKNPTAFYLCASSITGATYEQYFGPGTRLTVT.

J is TRBJ2-1 and V is TRBV30, with D perhaps TRBD1 (6 bases). The CDR3 runs 11 residues. Germline V gene data show CDR1 as GTSNPN and CDR2 as SVGIG (reference sequence). This CDR3 reads CSGTSYNEQFF. CDR3 DNA sequence: TGTTCAGGGACATCCTACAATGAGCAGTTCTTC.

The chain is built from TRBV2 and TRBJ1-1, with TRBD1 identical over 7 bases. The CDR3 has 15 residues. V dropped 7 bases and J dropped 3; count of bases not matched to a gene: 11. Germline CDR1 SNHLY, CDR2 FYNNEI. The CDR3 region is CASMGRDSAHTEAFF. The CDR3 nucleotides read TGTGCCAGCATGGGCCGGGACAGTGCCCACACTGAAGCTTTCTTT.

This clone was seen more than once but under ten times. This chain uses TRBV4-1 with TRBJ1-4; weak D call: TRBD1 (6 bases). This CDR3 comprises 16 residues. Germline lookup yields CDR1 MGHRA and CDR2 YSYEKL. V lost 1 base, J lost 7 bases, and 16 bases lay in between. The CDR3 here is CASSQGTQGWAEKLFF. The CDR3 bases are TGCGCCAGCAGCCAAGGAACCCAGGGGTGGGCTGAAAAACTGTTTTTT.

The chain couples TRBV2 to TRBJ1-1, with D hard to call. The CDR3 has 12 residues. Deletions cut 3 bases from V and 5 bases from J, with 7 bases between. From germline, CDR1 is SNHLY and CDR2 FYNNEI. The CDR3 DNA is TGTGCCAGCAGTGATTCGGTGACTGAAGCTTTCTTT. Amino acids: CASSDSVTEAFF.

V gene TRBV28 combines with J gene TRBJ1-2; 8 bases match TRBD1. The ends lost 10 bases at V and 2 bases at J; junction bases unmatched: 9. The CDR3 totals 14 residues. The V gene's germline CDR1 is MDHEN and CDR2 SYDVKM. The CDR3, as DNA: TGTGCCACAAACCGGGACAGGAGGAACTATGGCTACACCTTC. The encoded protein is CATNRDRRNYGYTF.

This rearrangement joins TRBV4-1 to TRBJ1-1; TRBD1 matches 10 bases. The ends lost 7 bases at V and 0 bases at J; junction bases unmatched: 11. Germline CDR1 is MGHRA and CDR2 is YSYEKL. This CDR3 has 17 residues. The CDR3 sequence: CASKSGTGAIMNTEAFF. As DNA, the CDR3 is TGCGCCAGCAAATCCGGGACAGGGGCCATCATGAACACTGAAGCTTTCTTT.

The CDR3 loop is CASSSDRTGRTEAFF. CDR3 coding DNA: TGTGCCAGCAGCTCCGACAGGACGGGGCGCACTGAAGCTTTCTTT. This chain links TRBV16 with TRBJ1-1; perhaps TRBD1 as D (6 bases). The V and J ends lost 5 bases and 4 bases respectively, with 17 bases between them. The germline gives CDR1 KGHSY, CDR2 FQNENV. The CDR3 runs to 15 residues.